Reported below is one T cell receptor beta chain. Its antigen is as yet unknown. TCRdb reprocessed the reads via MiXCR and lists one record per CDR3 protein. The sample holds roughly 200,000 distinct CDR3 sequences, 17% seen once. This record belongs to a study of T cell repertoires in cytomegalovirus infection. Study information: Public TCR beta signatures were indicative of both CMV infection and a matching HLA type. Study findings and constraints: Cumulative public TCR beta family frequency identified CMV carriers with the relevant HLA. It was HLA-C-restricted CMV-specific TCR beta clonotypes that dominated the response ex vivo.

The CDR3 spans 14 residues. Germline V CDR1 and CDR2: SGHTA, FQGNSA. J lost 6 bases, V lost 6 bases, and 7 bases had no gene match. The sample was CD8+ T cells from PBMCs. This chain uses TRBV7-2 with TRBJ1-4; 7 bases line up with TRBD1. This receptor was obtained from a human donor in good health (CMV status not recorded). Some clones in this sample may be carry-over from other donors' samples. Here the CDR3 reads CASRFPGTDEKLFF. The CDR3 nucleotides are TGTGCCAGCAGGTTCCCCGGGACAGATGAAAAACTGTTTTTT.